The 24 T cell receptor beta chains presented below share a single source sample, sequenced in a study of cytomegalovirus exposure and HLA in healthy donors. The PCR ran on 60 Vbeta and 13 Jbeta primers. The method was immunoSEQ multiplex PCR; TCRdb's version includes in-frame clones alone and lacks a portion of them. Of 80,000 or so clones listed, 75% to 85% are singletons. Material for sequencing was PBMCs. The receptors originated from a man over 45 in good health and CMV-seropositive.

This clone has only one observation. The CDR3 DNA sequence: TGTGCCAGCAGTTACTTGGGAGCGGGAGGATTCCAAGAGACCCAGTACTTC. It encodes CASSYLGAGGFQETQYF. This chain links TRBV27 with TRBJ2-5; 9 nucleotides align to TRBD2. V dropped 4 bases and J dropped 1; count of bases not matched to a gene: 10. Germline values: CDR1 MNHEY, CDR2 SMNVEV (reference sequence). The CDR3 extends over 17 amino acids.

The chain carries TRBV12-5 and TRBJ2-2, with 9 bases aligning to TRBD2. Germline V gene sequence: CDR1 LGHNT, CDR2 FRNRAP. J lost 4 bases, V lost 6 bases, and 6 bases had no gene match. The CDR3 consists of 15 residues. The CDR3 loop is CASGSLAGVTGELFF. The CDR3 DNA reads TGTGCTAGTGGCTCCTTAGCGGGGGTCACCGGGGAGCTGTTTTTT.

The chain joins TRBV29-1 to TRBJ2-2, with D tentatively TRBD1 (6 bases). V dropped 5 bases and J dropped 3 bases, with 16 bases sitting between them. CDR1 and CDR2 (germline): SQVTM, ANQGSEA. The CDR3 loop spans 15 amino acids. CDR3 in amino acids: CSVKSGTTDTGELFF. CDR3 coding DNA: TGCAGCGTTAAGTCCGGGACAACAGACACCGGGGAGCTGTTTTTT.

In its sample, this clone was seen a few times. The genes are TRBV18 and TRBJ2-7; 7 nucleotides align to TRBD1. Unmatched junction bases numbered 1, after V lost 3 bases and J lost 2 bases. CDR1 KGHSH and CDR2 LQKENI come from the germline V gene. This CDR3 has 13 residues. The CDR3 loop reads CASSPGQTYEQYF. CDR3 DNA: TGTGCCAGCTCACCGGGACAGACCTACGAGCAGTACTTC.

The chain is built from TRBV5-1 and TRBJ2-7; 9 nucleotides match TRBD1. V lost 3 bases and J lost 4; bases outside the gene matches: 8. CDR3 size: 15 residues. Germline CDR1 and CDR2: SGHRS and YFSETQ. The CDR3 coding sequence is TGCGCCAGCAGCTGGGACGGGACAGGGATTTACGAGCAGTACTTC. As protein: CASSWDGTGIYEQYF.

This clone was seen only a few times. At one end, the junction sequence differs from germline, possibly due to a read error. This chain links TRBV7-9 with TRBJ1-4; no definite D call. CDR1 and CDR2 (germline): SEHNR, FQNEAQ (reference sequence). CDR3 length equals 13 residues. The CDR3 DNA reads as TGTTCCAGCAGCTTATCGGGGAATGAAAAACTGTTTTTT. Its translation: CSSSLSGNEKLFF.

The chain recombines TRBV7-2 with TRBJ1-5; 8 nucleotides align to TRBD1. This CDR3 region has 14 residues. Germline V lookup: CDR1 SGHTA, CDR2 FQGNSA. V was pared by 3 bases and J by 5 bases, with 3 bases of the junction left unmatched. As DNA, the CDR3 is TGTGCCAGCAGCTTGTACAGGGGGGATCAGCCCCAGCATTTT. Translated: CASSLYRGDQPQHF.

V is TRBV9 and J is TRBJ2-1, with TRBD2 matching 7 bases. The junction had 7 bases not matched to a gene; V was cut back by 4 bases and J by 3 bases. The CDR3 runs to 15 residues. Germline V gene sequence: CDR1 SGDLS, CDR2 YYNGEE. As DNA, the CDR3 is TGTGCCAGCAGCACAACCGGGACTATCTACAATGAGCAGTTCTTC. The encoded protein is CASSTTGTIYNEQFF.

The CDR3 here is CASSRTSGFFSEQFF. CDR3 in DNA: TGTGCCAGCAGCCGGACTAGCGGTTTTTTTAGTGAGCAGTTCTTC. The V gene is TRBV6-5, the J gene TRBJ2-1; 10 positions agree with TRBD2. V gave up 6 bases and J gave up 9 bases; unmatched junction bases: 11. There are 15 residues in the CDR3. CDR1 MNHEY and CDR2 SVGAGI come from the germline V gene.

This clone was seen a handful of times. The chain joins TRBV19 to TRBJ1-5; D may be TRBD1 (5 bases). Germline V CDR1 and CDR2: LNHDA, SQIVND (reference sequence). Trimming removed 6 bases at V and 4 bases at J, with 13 bases between. This CDR3 spans 14 amino acids. The DNA for the CDR3 is TGTGCCAGTAGCGGGCAGGGAGGGAATCAGCCCCAGCATTTT. As protein: CASSGQGGNQPQHF.

This clone appeared once. The DNA of the CDR3 is TGTGCCAGCAGCTCAGACAGGGGCACTGAAGCTTTCTTT. As protein: CASSSDRGTEAFF. V gene TRBV7-3 combines with J gene TRBJ1-1; 8 nucleotides align to TRBD1. The CDR3 loop spans 13 amino acids. Looked up from germline, CDR1 is SGHTA and CDR2 is FQGTGA. V lost 4 bases, J lost 4 bases, and 2 bases stayed unmatched. Looking up the rest from reference TRBV7-3 and TRBJ1-1 gives the full variable domain: GAGVSQTPSNKVTEKGKYVELRCDPISGHTALYWYRQSLGQGPEFLIYFQGTGAADDSGLPNDRFFAVRPEGSVSTLKIQRTERGDSAVYLCASSSDRGTEAFFGQGTRLTVV.

The sample holds a few counts of this clone. The chain carries TRBV19 and TRBJ2-5, with TRBD1 identical over 11 bases. The CDR3 consists of 16 residues. Germline CDR1 is LNHDA and CDR2 is SQIVND (reference sequence). V shed 5 bases, J shed 5 bases, and the junction held 10 bases outside the gene matches. This chain's CDR3 is CASSSWTGGRLETQYF. In nucleotides, the CDR3 is TGTGCCAGTAGTTCCTGGACAGGGGGCCGACTTGAGACCCAGTACTTC.

The J gene is TRBJ2-6, the V gene TRBV19, with D unclear. V lost 3 bases, J lost 1 base, and 13 bases lay in between. Germline lookup yields CDR1 LNHDA and CDR2 SQIVND (reference sequence). This CDR3 region has 17 residues. CDR3 coding DNA: TGTGCCAGTAGTATCCAAACAACAGATTCTGGGGCCAACGTCCTGACTTTC. Translating gives CASSIQTTDSGANVLTF.

This clone has just a few counts. DNA of the CDR3: TGTGCCAGCAGCGTAGGACTAGGAGCCTACGAGCAGTACTTC. Its translation is CASSVGLGAYEQYF. V is TRBV9 and J is TRBJ2-7, with D possibly matching TRBD2 (6 bases). CDR1 is SGDLS and CDR2 is YYNGEE in the germline V gene. V was trimmed by 0 bases and J by 2 bases, leaving 9 bases between them. This CDR3 spans 14 amino acids. Full variable domain (remainder filled in from reference TRBV9 and TRBJ2-7): DSGVTQTPKHLITATGQRVTLRCSPRSGDLSVYWYQQSLDQGLQFLIQYYNGEERAKGNILERFSAQQFPDLHSELNLSSLELGDSALYFCASSVGLGAYEQYFGPGTRLTVT.

This chain joins TRBV4-1 and TRBJ2-1; 13 bases are shared with TRBD2. The V gene end was trimmed by 4 bases and the J gene end by 10 bases; junction bases not matched to a gene: 7. Per germline, CDR1 MGHRA and CDR2 YSYEKL. The CDR3 has 15 amino acids. The CDR3 loop reads CASSPGLAGVGEQFF. CDR3 nucleotide sequence: TGCGCCAGCAGCCCCGGACTAGCGGGAGTCGGAGAGCAGTTCTTC.

The gene calls are TRBV18 and TRBJ1-5; D possibly corresponds to TRBD1 (6 bases). The CDR3 totals 14 residues. Germline CDR1 is KGHSH and CDR2 is LQKENI. Trimming removed 5 bases at V and 3 bases at J, with 11 bases between. The CDR3 loop is CASSLDSNNQPQHF. The CDR3 nucleotides read TGTGCCAGCTCATTGGACAGTAACAATCAGCCCCAGCATTTT.

The chain recombines TRBV5-8 with TRBJ2-1; 11 bases line up with TRBD1. CDR1 is SGHTS and CDR2 is YDEGEE in the germline V gene. The CDR3 has 14 amino acids. Trimming at V came to 4 bases and at J to 9 bases, leaving 6 bases not matched to a gene. The CDR3 is CASSKDRGRSEQFF. For the CDR3, the DNA is TGTGCCAGCAGCAAGGACAGGGGGCGGAGTGAGCAGTTCTTC.

This chain connects TRBV5-4 to TRBJ2-2; 8 nucleotides agree with TRBD2. Germline V gene sequence: CDR1 SGHNT, CDR2 YYREEE (reference sequence). CDR3 length equals 14 residues. V shed 4 bases and J 6 bases; nucleotides not matched to a gene: 5. CDR3 coding DNA: TGTGCCAGCAGCCTACGGACTAGCCCCGGGGAGCTGTTTTTT. It encodes CASSLRTSPGELFF.

This clone was recorded once. The chain has TRBV30 and TRBJ1-6; 7 bases fit TRBD1. CDR1 and CDR2 from the germline V gene are GTSNPN and SVGIG (reference sequence). CDR3 length: 13 amino acids. V was clipped by 4 bases and J by 10 bases; unmatched bases: 7. CDR3 bases: TGTGCCTGGACCCAGGGGGTCGGCTCACCCCTCCACTTT. Its translation: CAWTQGVGSPLHF.

The genes are TRBV5-1 and TRBJ2-5; 8 nucleotides agree with TRBD1. After removal of 0 bases from V and 2 bases from J, the junction contained 6 bases not matched to a gene. From germline, CDR1 is SGHRS and CDR2 YFSETQ. The CDR3 consists of 16 residues. CDR3 sequence reads: CASSLGGTGNQETQYF. DNA of the CDR3: TGCGCCAGCAGCTTGGGTGGGACAGGAAATCAAGAGACCCAGTACTTC.

With respect to this clone: Sequence at one end of the junction differs from germline and may be a read error. J is TRBJ2-6 and V is TRBV14; D is perhaps TRBD1 (5 bases). This CDR3 is 15 amino acids long. Germline values: CDR1 SGHDN, CDR2 FVKESK. Here the CDR3 reads CASSSRVSGANGLTF. CDR3 sequence (DNA): TGTGCCAGCAGCTCAAGGGTCTCTGGGGCCAACGGCCTGACTTTC.

The genes are TRBV4-2 and TRBJ2-3; 7 bases align to TRBD2. In germline, CDR1 is LGHNA, CDR2 YNFKEQ. The CDR3 is 15 amino acids. V lost 0 bases and J lost 6; bases outside the gene matches: 6. The CDR3 spells CASSQDPTSRDTQYF. In DNA, the CDR3 is TGTGCCAGCAGCCAAGATCCGACTAGCAGGGATACGCAGTATTTT.

This rearrangement joins TRBV14 to TRBJ2-7; 7 bases are shared with TRBD1. CDR3 length equals 13 residues. Germline V lookup: CDR1 SGHDN, CDR2 FVKESK. Trimming at V came to 4 bases and at J to 4 bases, leaving 4 bases not matched to a gene. DNA for the CDR3: TGTGCCAGCAGCCCCCAGACAGGGTACGAGCAGTACTTC. Translating it yields CASSPQTGYEQYF.

A remark on this clone: A read error may produce the germline difference seen at one junction end. J is TRBJ1-2 and V is TRBV7-9; D perhaps matches TRBD1 (5 bases). The CDR3 runs 15 residues. CDR1 is SEHNR and CDR2 is FQNEAQ in the germline V gene (reference sequence). The CDR3 sequence is CSSSFSRQFFYGYTF. CDR3 bases: TGTTCCAGCAGCTTCTCCCGACAGTTCTTTTATGGCTACACCTTC.